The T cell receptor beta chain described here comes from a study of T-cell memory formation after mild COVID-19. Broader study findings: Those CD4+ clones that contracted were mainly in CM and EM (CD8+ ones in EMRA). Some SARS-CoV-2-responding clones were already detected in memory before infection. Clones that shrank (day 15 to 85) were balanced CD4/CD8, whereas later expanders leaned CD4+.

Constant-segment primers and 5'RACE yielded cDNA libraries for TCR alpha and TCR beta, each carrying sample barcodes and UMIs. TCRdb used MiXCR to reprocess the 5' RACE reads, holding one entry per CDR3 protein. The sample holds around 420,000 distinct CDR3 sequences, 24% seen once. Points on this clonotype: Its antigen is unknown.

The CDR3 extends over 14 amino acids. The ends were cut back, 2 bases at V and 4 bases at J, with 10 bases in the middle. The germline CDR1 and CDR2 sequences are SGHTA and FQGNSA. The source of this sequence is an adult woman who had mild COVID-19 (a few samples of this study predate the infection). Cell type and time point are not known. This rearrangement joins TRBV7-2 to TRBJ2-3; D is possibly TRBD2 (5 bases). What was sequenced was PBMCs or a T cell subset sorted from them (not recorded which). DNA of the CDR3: TGTGCCAGCAGCTTAAGGCGGGTGTCAGATACGCAGTATTTT. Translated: CASSLRRVSDTQYF.